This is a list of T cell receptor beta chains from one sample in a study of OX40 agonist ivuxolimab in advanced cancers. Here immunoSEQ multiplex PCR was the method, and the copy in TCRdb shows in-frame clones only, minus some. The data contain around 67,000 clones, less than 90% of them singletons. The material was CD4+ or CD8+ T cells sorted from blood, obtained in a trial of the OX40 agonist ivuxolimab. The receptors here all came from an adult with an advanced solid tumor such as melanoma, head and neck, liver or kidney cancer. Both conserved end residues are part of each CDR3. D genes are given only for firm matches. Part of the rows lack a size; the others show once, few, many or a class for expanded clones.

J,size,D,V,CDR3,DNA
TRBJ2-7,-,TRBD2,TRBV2,CASSVAGPVLGQYF,TGTGCCAGCAGCGTAGCGGGACCCGTATTGGGGCAGTACTTC
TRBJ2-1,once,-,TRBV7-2,CASSPTLNEQFF,TGTGCCAGCAGCCCTACGCTCAATGAGCAGTTCTTC
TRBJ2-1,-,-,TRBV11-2,CASSLRVASMAYNEQFF,TGTGCCAGCAGCTTACGAGTGGCCAGTATGGCCTACAATGAGCAGTTCTTC
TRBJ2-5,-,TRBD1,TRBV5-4,CASSSTGTETQYF,TGTGCCAGCAGCTCGACAGGGACAGAGACCCAGTACTTC
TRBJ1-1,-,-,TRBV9,CASSFLPTGVTEAFF,TGTGCCAGCAGCTTCCTTCCGACAGGCGTCACTGAAGCTTTCTTT
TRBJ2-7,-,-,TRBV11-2,CASSLDLAPGALIGQYF,TGTGCCAGCAGCTTAGATCTGGCTCCGGGGGCCCTAATTGGGCAGTACTTC
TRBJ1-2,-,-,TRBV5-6,CASSLVAPGLGYGYTF,TGTGCCAGCAGCTTGGTGGCCCCGGGACTCGGCTATGGCTACACCTTC
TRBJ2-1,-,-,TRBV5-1,CASRGPNFGQFF,TGCGCCAGCAGAGGACCGAATTTCGGGCAGTTCTTC
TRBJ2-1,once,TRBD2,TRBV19,CASSMLAGVNNEQFF,TGTGCCAGTAGTATGCTAGCGGGAGTTAACAATGAGCAGTTCTTC
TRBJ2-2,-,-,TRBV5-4,CASSLRQGTGELFF,TGTGCCAGCAGCTTGCGGCAAGGGACCGGGGAGCTGTTTTTT
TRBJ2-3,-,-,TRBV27,CASSLVGAPTDTQYF,TGTGCCAGCAGTTTAGTGGGGGCCCCCACAGATACGCAGTATTTT
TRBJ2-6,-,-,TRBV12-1,CASSPGTVNPYPGANVLTF,TGTGCCAGCAGCCCCGGGACGGTTAATCCCTACCCTGGGGCCAACGTCCTGACTTTC
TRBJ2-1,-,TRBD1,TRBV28,CASSSEIRQGRRGSYNEQFF,TGTGCCAGCAGTTCTGAAATTCGACAGGGACGGAGAGGATCCTACAATGAGCAGTTCTTC
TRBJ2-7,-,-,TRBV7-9,CASSLAGAYEQYF,TGTGCCAGCAGCTTGGCAGGGGCCTACGAGCAGTACTTC
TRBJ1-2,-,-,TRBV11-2,CASRQGGTASYGYTF,TGTGCCAGCCGCCAGGGCGGGACGGCTTCGTATGGCTACACCTTC
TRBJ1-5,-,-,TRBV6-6,CASSLGGGSNQPQHF,TGTGCCAGCAGCCTAGGGGGGGGTAGCAATCAGCCCCAGCATTTT
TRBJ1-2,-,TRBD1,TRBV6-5,CASSRPGQDHGYTF,TGTGCCAGCAGTCGCCCCGGACAGGACCACGGCTACACCTTC
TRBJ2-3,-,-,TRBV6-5,CASTKGQGTDTQYF,TGTGCCAGCACCAAGGGGCAGGGAACAGATACGCAGTATTTT
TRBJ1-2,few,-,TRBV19,CASALDGDYTF,TGTGCCAGTGCCCTAGACGGGGATTACACCTTC
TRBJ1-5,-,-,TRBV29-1,CSAAENAHQPQHF,TGCAGCGCTGCCGAAAATGCCCATCAGCCCCAGCATTTT
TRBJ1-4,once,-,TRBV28,CASSFGGFNEKLFF,TGTGCCAGCAGTTTTGGAGGCTTTAATGAAAAACTGTTTTTT
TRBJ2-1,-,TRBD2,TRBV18,CASSPPGVAGVGEQFF,TGTGCCAGCTCACCACCTGGAGTAGCGGGAGTGGGTGAGCAGTTCTTC
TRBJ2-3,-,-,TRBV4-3,CASSQAGSTDTQYF,TGCGCCAGCAGCCAAGCGGGCAGCACAGATACGCAGTATTTT
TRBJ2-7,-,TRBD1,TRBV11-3,CASSSRDRGYEQYF,TGTGCCAGCAGCTCACGGGACAGGGGCTACGAGCAGTACTTC
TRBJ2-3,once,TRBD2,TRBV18,CASSIAGATPGDTQYF,TGTGCCAGCTCAATAGCGGGGGCCACCCCTGGAGATACGCAGTATTTT
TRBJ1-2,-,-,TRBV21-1,CARTGNYGYTF,TGTGCCAGAACAGGGAACTATGGCTACACCTTC
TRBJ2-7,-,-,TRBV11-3,CASSLGGSASDYEQYF,TGTGCCAGCAGCTTAGGTGGTTCAGCATCGGACTACGAGCAGTACTTC
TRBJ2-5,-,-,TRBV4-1,CASSPDPGQGGQYF,TGCGCCAGCAGCCCAGACCCGGGCCAAGGTGGGCAGTACTTC
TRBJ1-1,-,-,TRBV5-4,CASSLERGGRAFF,TGTGCCAGCAGCTTGGAAAGAGGGGGGCGAGCTTTCTTT
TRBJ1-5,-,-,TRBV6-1,CASSEALRGFLLGNQPQHF,TGTGCCAGCAGTGAAGCGCTTCGGGGTTTCCTCCTCGGCAATCAGCCCCAGCATTTT
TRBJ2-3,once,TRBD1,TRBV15,CATSTTGGPTQYF,TGTGCCACCAGTACGACAGGGGGACCTACGCAGTATTTT
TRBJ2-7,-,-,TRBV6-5,CASSYYQGNYEQYF,TGTGCCAGCAGTTACTATCAGGGGAACTACGAGCAGTACTTC
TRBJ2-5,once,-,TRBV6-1,CASSEFRAGQETQYF,TGTGCCAGCAGTGAATTTAGAGCGGGCCAAGAGACCCAGTACTTC
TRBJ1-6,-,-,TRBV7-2,CASSSSAGGRSPLHF,TGTGCCAGCAGCTCATCAGCGGGGGGCAGGTCACCCCTCCACTTT
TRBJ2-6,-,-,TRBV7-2,CASSLASGANVLTF,TGTGCCAGCAGCTTAGCCTCTGGGGCCAACGTCCTGACTTTC
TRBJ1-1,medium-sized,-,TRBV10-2,CASGTLNTEAFF,TGCGCCAGCGGGACCTTGAACACTGAAGCTTTCTTT
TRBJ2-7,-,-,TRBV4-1,CASSQVFRYEQYF,TGCGCCAGCAGCCAAGTCTTCAGGTACGAGCAGTACTTC
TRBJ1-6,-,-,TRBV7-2,CASSFSNPGDYNSPLHF,TGTGCCAGCAGCTTCTCAAATCCAGGGGACTATAATTCACCCCTCCACTTT
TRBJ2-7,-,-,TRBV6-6,CASRDLAREQYF,TGTGCCAGCAGGGATCTAGCGCGGGAGCAGTACTTC
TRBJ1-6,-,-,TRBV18,CASSYRDNYNSPLHF,TGTGCCAGCTCATACAGGGACAATTATAATTCACCCCTCCACTTT
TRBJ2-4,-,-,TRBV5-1,CASSYGTQLLNIQYF,TGCGCCAGCAGCTACGGGACACAACTTCTAAACATTCAGTACTTC
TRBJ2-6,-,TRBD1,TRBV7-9,CASNSRDRGFSGANVLTF,TGTGCCAGCAACTCCCGGGACAGGGGGTTCTCTGGGGCCAACGTCCTGACTTTC
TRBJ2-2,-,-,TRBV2,CASSPHTGELFF,TGTGCCAGCAGTCCTCACACCGGGGAGCTGTTTTTT
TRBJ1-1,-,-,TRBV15,CATTWMAGGNTEAFF,TGTGCCACCACCTGGATGGCGGGCGGAAACACTGAAGCTTTCTTT
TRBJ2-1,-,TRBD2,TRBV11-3,CASVPPLAGANNEQFF,TGTGCCAGCGTACCCCCCTTAGCGGGGGCGAACAATGAGCAGTTCTTC
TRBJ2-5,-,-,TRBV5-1,CASSPAGLRIETQYF,TGCGCCAGCAGCCCGGCAGGACTCCGGATAGAGACCCAGTACTTC
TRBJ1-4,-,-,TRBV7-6,CASSLDWGGGELFF,TGTGCCAGCAGCTTAGATTGGGGCGGAGGGGAACTGTTTTTT
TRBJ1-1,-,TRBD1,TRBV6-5,CASSSTGRAFF,TGTGCCAGCAGTTCGACAGGGCGAGCTTTCTTT
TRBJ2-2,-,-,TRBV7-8,CASSRDLRELFF,TGTGCCAGCAGCCGGGATTTACGGGAGCTGTTTTTT
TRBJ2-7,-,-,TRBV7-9,CASSFLPIYEQYF,TGTGCCAGCAGCTTTCTTCCGATCTACGAGCAGTACTTC
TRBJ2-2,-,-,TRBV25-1,CASGRGDRRTGELFF,TGTGCCAGCGGAAGGGGGGACAGAAGGACCGGGGAGCTGTTTTTT
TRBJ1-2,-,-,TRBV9,CASQSAPGGYTF,TGTGCCAGCCAAAGCGCGCCGGGAGGCTACACCTTC
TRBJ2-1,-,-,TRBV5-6,CASSLELASSYNEQFF,TGTGCCAGCAGCTTGGAGTTGGCGAGCTCCTACAATGAGCAGTTCTTC